This note documents a single TCR beta chain sequence. Methods used by the authors: Estimated nucleated cell counts came from reference gene primer amplification. Generated by immunoSEQ multiplex PCR, the TCRdb table keeps only in-frame clones and is missing some. The D gene and trimming were derived from the DNA, and the V and J assignments and clone size from that table. The sample includes 380,000 or so clones, around 89% seen only once; the top ten take over 0.9%. The sample belongs to a study of blood T cell repertoires in COVID-19. Overall study: Samples taken during acute and convalescent COVID-19 were collected in the United States, Italy and Spain. PBMCs, B-cell-depleted T cells, or T cells provided the cDNA or gDNA that made up the material.

The germline gives CDR1 SGHTA, CDR2 FQGTGA. Trimming cost V 1 base and J 6 bases, with 15 bases left between them. CDR3 length: 15 residues. Participants were aged about 18 to 89 years from roughly 26 US areas. The clonotype was recovered from a woman aged 25 to 39 with acute COVID-19. Material for sequencing was PBMCs or T cells enriched from blood (not recorded which). The chain carries TRBV7-3 and TRBJ1-2; no clear D. This CDR3 reads CASSLRRDGLDGYTF. Written as DNA, the CDR3 is TGTGCCAGCAGCTTAAGGCGGGATGGTCTAGATGGCTACACCTTC.